The clone carrying this T cell receptor beta chain was picked up many times. TCRdb analysed the RT-PCR reads with MiXCR anew, one entry per CDR3 protein. Of about 230,000 distinct CDR3 sequences in the sample, 13% to 15% were seen once. The source of the sample is a study of patients and donors after allogeneic stem cell transplantation. Germline V gene data show CDR1 as SGHRS and CDR2 as YFSETQ. This CDR3 has 16 residues. The V and J ends lost 4 bases and 4 bases respectively, with 20 bases between them. This chain joins TRBV5-1 and TRBJ1-2; D is unresolved. The specimen sequenced was blood, either unsorted or a sorted T cell fraction (not recorded which). This TCR was recovered from a human donor who was either an allogeneic HSCT recipient or a stem cell or donor lymphocyte infusion donor (not recorded which). It is not recorded whose cells these are; they may come from a transplant donor. The CDR3, as DNA: TGCGCCAGCAGCCCCACGTCCCCGCCGGGGAGCTATGGCTACACCTTC. Protein sequence: CASSPTSPPGSYGYTF.